This TCR beta chain was found in a study of blood T cell repertoires in COVID-19 (TCRdb year 2020). For context, the study as a whole: The collaborator samples originated in the United States, Italy and Spain and spanned the acute and convalescent phases of COVID-19. Deeply sampled blood TCRbeta repertoires from subjects exposed to, actively infected with, or recovered from COVID-19 were included in the dataset. Samples were obtained from the ongoing ImmuneRACE study (first 160 participants) and from about 1,300 subjects provided by 6 global collaborators. Sample metadata almost always included a de-identified subject ID, COVID-19 status, age in years and sex. The repertoires were released in a freely available public database intended as a resource for research on the immune response to SARS-CoV-2. HLA class I and class II types, where available, came from metadata supplied by the sample provider rather than from assay-based typing. The material from the prospective study consisted of cDNA or gDNA derived from T cells, B-cell-depleted T cells, or PBMCs. Overall study outcomes, separate from this receptor: The quantity of clinical and demographic metadata differed by source and by participant and was supplied without curation.

TCRbeta CDR3 regions were amplified from genomic DNA using the immunoSEQ Assay, a bias-controlled multiplex PCR. Per the original workflow: The number of nucleated cells in each sample was estimated from the amplification of reference gene primers within the assay. To quantify the absolute abundance of each unique TCRbeta CDR3 rearrangement, sequence reads were collapsed and filtered. For each sample, productive Simpson clonality was calculated as the square root of Simpson's diversity index across productive rearrangements. Not all clones reach the TCRdb copy of this immuneACCESS table, which keeps in-frame sequences only. Checked studies attribute under half of the gap to unresolved V genes and leave the rest unexplained. V and J calls and clone size come straight from that table; D and trimming were deduced from the DNA. The sample table contains about 200,000 clones; only one count was recorded for roughly 90% of them. The ten largest clones add up to 6.5% to 9.5% of the sample.

As encoded in the germline V gene (reference sequence), CDR1 is LNHDA while CDR2 is SQIVND. The CDR3 runs 12 residues from the cysteine to the phenylalanine. This entry keeps only the CDR3 DNA: 36 bases, framed from base 1. The junction carries 7 bases between V and J, which are trimmed by 6 bases and 4 bases respectively. Notes on this clone: Its cognate antigen has yet to be identified. One base away there is no much larger clone; base qualities are not given. This CDR3 is also generated by other DNA sequences in the sample.

Participants in the prospective study were aged about 18 to 100 years, lived in 20 to 25 United States geographic areas, and enrolled through a virtual design. In the prospective study, cohorts were assigned on the basis of participant-reported clinical history obtained from a screening survey and a study questionnaire. Recovered participants in ImmuneRACE Cohort 3 were defined by two consecutive negative NP/OP PCR tests, clearance by a healthcare professional, or resolution of symptoms. Mobile phlebotomists in the prospective study collected whole blood, serum and a nasopharyngeal or oropharyngeal swab from every participant. Prospective study participants could optionally give additional blood draws and questionnaires over an approximately two-month period. Prospective study blood samples were shipped either frozen or at room temperature before DNA extraction.

Here the chain combines TRBV19 and TRBJ1-5; a weak D assignment points to TRBD1 (6 bases agree). This TCR was sampled from a woman aged 18-29 years who had recovered from COVID-19. Sequenced material: PBMCs or T cells enriched from blood (not recorded which). This receptor carries the CDR3 CASRTGNQPQHF. The nucleotide sequence is TGTGCCAGTAGAACAGGGAATCAGCCCCAGCATTTT. Here the CDR3 is joined to the reference TRBV19 and TRBJ1-5 genes, and the full variable domain is: DGGITQSPKYLFRKEGQNVTLSCEQNLNHDAMYWYRQDPGQGLRLIYYSQIVNDFQKGDIAEGYSVSREKKESFPLTVTSAQKNPTAFYLCASRTGNQPQHFGDGTRLSIL.